This T cell receptor beta chain was captured by sequencing in a study of PD-1 blockade in mismatch repair-deficient tumors. Overall study findings and caveats: Tumor-resident clones, often absent from pretreatment blood, expanded after pembrolizumab and then contracted.

This CDR3 is 15 amino acids long. Trimming removed 5 bases at V and 1 base at J, with 15 bases between. Looked up from germline, CDR1 is SGHAT and CDR2 is FQNNGV. The protocol was immunoSEQ multiplex PCR, while the TCRdb copy is restricted to in-frame clones and leaves out a portion. Of 60,000 to 70,000 clones listed, about nine tenths are singletons. About this clone: Its antigen is unknown.

All patients were mismatch repair deficient, assessed by either PCR or immunohistochemistry. The chain links TRBV11-2 to TRBJ2-7; the D gene could be TRBD1 or TRBD2 (5 bases each). The starting material was peripheral blood, obtained 52 weeks after starting pembrolizumab. The TCR comes from an adult with mismatch repair-deficient cancer. The CDR3 nucleotides read TGTGCCAGCAGCACAAGGGACGGTGAGTCCTACGAGCAGTACTTC. Translating gives CASSTRDGESYEQYF.